This TCR beta chain was obtained from a study of CD4+ T cells in melanoma. The germline V and J ends were trimmed by 5 bases and 4 bases, with 9 bases remaining between them. Looked up from germline, CDR1 is MNHNS and CDR2 is SASEGT. The CDR3 is 13 residues long. Study-wide points: A reported correlation linked neoantigen-specific CD4+ T cells to CD8+, macrophage and B cell function.

Note on this clone: Its target is unknown.

The assay was immunoSEQ multiplex PCR, and TCRdb's table has in-frame clones only and misses some. The sample shows approximately 15,000 clones, over 80% of them seen only once. The sample comprised cells from a culture (not recorded whether cultured in vitro). This receptor was taken from a human donor with melanoma. The J gene is TRBJ2-1, the V gene TRBV6-1; D gene ambiguous. In DNA, the CDR3 is TGTGCCAGCAGTCCCCCCTTTTACAATGAGCAGTTCTTC. Amino acids: CASSPPFYNEQFF.